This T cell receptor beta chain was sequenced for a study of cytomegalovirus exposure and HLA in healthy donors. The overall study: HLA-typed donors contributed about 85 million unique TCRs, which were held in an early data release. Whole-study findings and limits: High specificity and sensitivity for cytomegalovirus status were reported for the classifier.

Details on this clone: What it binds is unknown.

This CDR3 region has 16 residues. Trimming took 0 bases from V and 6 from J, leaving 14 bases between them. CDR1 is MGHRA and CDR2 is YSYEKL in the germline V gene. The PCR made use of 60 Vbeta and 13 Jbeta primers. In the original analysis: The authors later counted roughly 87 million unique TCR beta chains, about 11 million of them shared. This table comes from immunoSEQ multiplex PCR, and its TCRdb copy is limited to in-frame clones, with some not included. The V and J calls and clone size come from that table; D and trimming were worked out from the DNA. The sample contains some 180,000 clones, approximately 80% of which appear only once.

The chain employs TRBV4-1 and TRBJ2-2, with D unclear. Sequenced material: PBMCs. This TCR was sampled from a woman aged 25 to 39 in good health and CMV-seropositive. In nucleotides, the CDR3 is TGCGCCAGCAGCCAAGATCTGGTGGGTCGGGCCGGGGAGCTGTTTTTT. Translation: CASSQDLVGRAGELFF.